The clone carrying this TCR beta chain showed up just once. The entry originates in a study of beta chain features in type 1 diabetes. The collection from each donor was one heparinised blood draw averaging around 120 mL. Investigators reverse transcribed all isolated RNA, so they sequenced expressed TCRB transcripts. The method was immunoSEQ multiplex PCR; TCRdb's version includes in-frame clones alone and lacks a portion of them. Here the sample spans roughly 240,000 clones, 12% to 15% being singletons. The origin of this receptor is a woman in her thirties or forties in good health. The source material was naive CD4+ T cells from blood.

This CDR3 is CASSRRRGGRVDTQYF. Here the CDR3 DNA reads TGTGCCAGCAGCCGCCGAAGGGGGGGGCGGGTAGATACGCAGTATTTT. The rearrangement links TRBV7-2 to TRBJ2-3; a weak D match, TRBD2 (7 bases). Germline values: CDR1 SGHTA, CDR2 FQGNSA. V lost 5 bases and J lost 5, with 20 bases in between. The CDR3 extends over 16 amino acids.